The 30 T cell receptor beta chains in this list originate from one sample, sequenced in a study of spatial heterogeneity in lung cancer (dated by TCRdb to between 2017 and 2020). Library generation was performed with 5' RACE. The sample was run on a NextSeq 500. TCRdb reprocessing: public reads trimmed at Q25 with fastp, clones called with MiXCR, in-frame beta chains kept. Every entry covers one CDR3 protein and lists the most common genes and DNA from its rows. Counted in this sample were around 45,000 distinct CDR3 sequences; more than 20% of them appeared once. Less than 9% of the sample comes from the top ten. This sample's time point label indicates: blood at routine non-recurrence follow-up after resection. Sequences were derived from PBMCs, sampled at follow-up. All receptors come from a female donor with early-stage non-small cell lung cancer.

At least ten counts were recorded for this clonotype. V and J are TRBV4-2 and TRBJ1-2; D unresolved. Looked up from germline, CDR1 is LGHNA and CDR2 is YNFKEQ. The ends were cut back, 0 bases at V and 5 bases at J, with 10 bases in the middle. The CDR3 totals 14 residues. DNA for the CDR3: TGTGCCAGCAGCCAAGACGGTGCATGGTATGGCTACACCTTC. This sequence encodes CASSQDGAWYGYTF.

The chain couples TRBV10-3 to TRBJ1-2, with D unclear. V was shortened by 10 bases and J by 4 bases, with 25 bases between the two germline ends. The CDR3 is 16 residues long. From germline, CDR1 is ENHRY and CDR2 SYGVKD. The CDR3 DNA is TGTGCCACCCAACCTGATCCCACTGGGGTCAGCTATGGCTACACCTTC. Amino acid sequence: CATQPDPTGVSYGYTF.

V gene TRBV10-1 combines with J gene TRBJ1-5; D is uncertain. Looked up from germline, CDR1 is WNHNN and CDR2 is SYGVQD (reference sequence). V lost 2 bases and J 5 bases, leaving 13 bases between the germline ends. This CDR3 has 15 residues. The CDR3: CASSELAVGYQPQHF. CDR3 nucleotides: TGCGCCAGCAGTGAGCTAGCGGTCGGTTATCAGCCCCAGCATTTT.

This clonotype was detected many times. This chain uses TRBV12-3 or TRBV12-4 with TRBJ1-5; no clear D gene. V lost 1 base to trimming and J lost 6 bases, with 7 bases between them. There are 13 residues in the CDR3. The DNA for the CDR3 is TGTGCCAGCAGTTTAGAGGGCGGTCAGCCCCAGCATTTT. This encodes CASSLEGGQPQHF.

This clonotype was counted between two and nine times. The V call is TRBV27, the J call TRBJ2-7, with D perhaps matching TRBD2 (6 bases). In germline, CDR1 is MNHEY, CDR2 SMNVEV (reference sequence). V lost 7 bases and J lost 3, with 22 bases in between. This CDR3 spans 16 amino acids. The CDR3 is CASNPRDFPNNYEQYV. CDR3 in DNA: TGTGCCAGCAACCCGAGGGACTTCCCAAATAACTACGAGCAGTACGTC.

The V and J genes are TRBV11-2 and TRBJ1-1; D not resolved. The V end was cut by 5 bases, the J end by 4 bases, with 17 bases between. Per the germline V gene, CDR1 is SGHAT and CDR2 is FQNNGV. The CDR3 length is 15 residues. CDR3 residues: CASSPGSIRGTEAFF. Written as DNA, the CDR3 is TGTGCCAGCAGCCCCGGGAGTATTCGTGGCACTGAAGCTTTCTTT.

The chain links TRBV5-4 to TRBJ2-5; tentative D call: TRBD2 (7 bases). Germline CDR1 and CDR2: SGHNT and YYREEE (reference sequence). Between the trimmed V and J ends, which lost 5 bases and 4 bases, there was a span of 12 bases. The CDR3 is 13 amino acids. In nucleotides, the CDR3 is TGTGCCAGCAGTTACAGGGAGGGAGAGACCCAGTACTTC. The encoded protein is CASSYREGETQYF. Complete variable domain (other parts from reference TRBV5-4 and TRBJ2-5): ETGVTQSPTHLIKTRGQQVTLRCSSQSGHNTVSWYQQALGQGPQFIFQYYREEENGRGNFPPRFSGLQFPNYSSELNVNALELDDSALYLCASSYREGETQYFGPGTRLLVL.

This chain uses TRBV12-3 or TRBV12-4 with TRBJ2-5; D is unresolved. The CDR3 sequence is 16 residues long. V was clipped by 7 bases and J by 2 bases, with 20 bases between them. CDR3: CASTTDSEEVQETQYF. The CDR3 coding sequence is TGTGCCAGCACCACAGACTCCGAAGAGGTACAAGAGACCCAGTACTTC.

This chain connects TRBV12-3 or TRBV12-4 to TRBJ1-2; D is ambiguous. The V end was cut by 3 bases, the J end by 4 bases, with 9 bases between. This CDR3 is built from 13 residues. CDR3 coding DNA: TGTGCCAGCAGTTTTGTCAGCCCCTATGGCTACACCTTC. Its protein product is CASSFVSPYGYTF.

This clonotype occurred a few times. The V call is TRBV7-9, the J call TRBJ1-3; D might be TRBD1 (6 bases). This CDR3 is 13 amino acids long. V was shortened by 4 bases and J by 4 bases, with 8 bases between the two germline ends. CDR1 and CDR2 from the germline V gene are SEHNR and FQNEAQ (reference sequence). In DNA, the CDR3 is TGTGCCAGCAGCTCAGGGGCCGGAAACACCATATATTTT. Its protein product is CASSSGAGNTIYF.

This clonotype was counted many times. The chain employs TRBV9 and TRBJ2-3; the match to TRBD2 covers 7 bases. V was pared by 1 base and J by 2 bases, with 4 bases of the junction left unmatched. This CDR3 comprises 15 residues. Per the germline V gene, CDR1 is SGDLS and CDR2 is YYNGEE. CDR3 DNA: TGTGCCAGCAGCGTAAGTAGCGGGTTCACAGATACGCAGTATTTT. This gives the protein CASSVSSGFTDTQYF.

This clonotype was detected ten times or more. The chain recombines TRBV28 with TRBJ1-5; the match to TRBD1 covers 7 bases. Germline CDR1 and CDR2: MDHEN and SYDVKM. V was pared by 5 bases and J by 2 bases, with 9 bases of the junction left unmatched. The CDR3 is 16 residues long. The CDR3: CASSPHRGGGNQPQHF. The CDR3 DNA sequence: TGTGCCAGCAGTCCGCACAGGGGAGGCGGCAATCAGCCCCAGCATTTT. Together with reference TRBV28 and TRBJ1-5, the CDR3 gives the full variable domain: DVKVTQSSRYLVKRTGEKVFLECVQDMDHENMFWYRQDPGLGLRLIYFSYDVKMKEKGDIPEGYSVSREKKERFSLILESASTNQTSMYLCASSPHRGGGNQPQHFGDGTRLSIL.

The chain has TRBV19 and TRBJ2-1, with TRBD2 matching over 15 bases. This CDR3 has 20 amino acids. Trimming took 5 bases from V and 2 from J; bases not matched to a gene: 13. From germline, CDR1 is LNHDA and CDR2 SQIVND (reference sequence). CDR3 amino acids: CASSGSGTSGRHWPYNEQFF. In DNA, the CDR3 is TGTGCCAGTAGTGGCTCTGGGACTAGCGGGAGGCATTGGCCCTACAATGAGCAGTTCTTC.

This sequence joins TRBV20-1 and TRBJ1-4, with unresolved D. V was shortened by 2 bases and J by 0 bases, with 13 bases between the two germline ends. This CDR3 region has 16 residues. CDR1 and CDR2 (germline): DFQATT, SNEGSKA (reference sequence). The CDR3 DNA reads as TGCAGTGCTAGAAGGGCGGGAGATTCAACTAATGAAAAACTGTTTTTT. Protein product: CSARRAGDSTNEKLFF.

The sample holds many counts of this clonotype. The chain is built from TRBV27 and TRBJ1-5; tentative D call: TRBD1 (5 bases). Germline V lookup: CDR1 MNHEY, CDR2 SMNVEV (reference sequence). Trimming left V 6 bases short and J 0 bases short, with 15 bases between. The length of the CDR3 is 16 residues. Here the CDR3 reads CASSSRDGYSNQPQHF. DNA of the CDR3: TGTGCCAGCAGCTCCCGGGACGGATATAGCAATCAGCCCCAGCATTTT.

Here the CDR3 DNA reads TGTGCCAGTAGTATTTCCCGAGGGCCATCGGGCGGGGAGCTGTTTTTT. Amino acid sequence: CASSISRGPSGGELFF. This chain uses TRBV19 with TRBJ2-2; possible D gene TRBD2, 5 bases. V was clipped by 3 bases and J by 7 bases, with 18 bases between them. The CDR3 loop spans 16 amino acids. In germline, CDR1 is LNHDA, CDR2 SQIVND (reference sequence).

This clonotype was counted only a few times. V gene TRBV7-8 combines with J gene TRBJ2-3; 7 bases line up with TRBD2. J gave up 7 bases and V 5 bases, and 6 bases lay outside the gene matches. The CDR3 is 13 residues long. The germline gives CDR1 SGHVS, CDR2 FQNEAQ. CDR3 sequence (DNA): TGTGCCAGCAGCCACAGCGGGACGAATACGCAGTATTTT. As protein: CASSHSGTNTQYF.

This chain links TRBV10-2 with TRBJ2-1; TRBD1 matches 7 bases. V trimming: 10 bases; J trimming: 7 bases; junction bases outside the gene matches: 13. The CDR3 spans 14 residues. CDR1 and CDR2 (germline): WSHSY, SAAADI. CDR3 sequence: CATLLETGRNEQFF. Here the CDR3 DNA reads TGCGCCACCCTACTCGAGACAGGGCGGAATGAGCAGTTCTTC.

This chain joins TRBV11-1 and TRBJ2-5; possibly TRBD1 or TRBD2 for D (5 bases each). With 5 bases removed from V and 4 bases from J, the gap between germline ends came to 26 bases. Germline CDR1 and CDR2: SGHAT and FQDESV (reference sequence). The CDR3 runs to 18 residues. The CDR3 nucleotides are TGTGCCAGCAGCCCCAGAGACCGGGACCTCCATCAGGCAGAGACCCAGTACTTC. It encodes CASSPRDRDLHQAETQYF.

The table lists this clonotype with a few counts. The CDR3 DNA reads TGTGCCAGCAGCCAAGCAAATCAGCCCCAGCATTTT. Protein: CASSQANQPQHF. The chain has TRBV3-1 and TRBJ1-5, with D uncertain. Trimming pared 1 base from V and 4 bases from J, leaving 2 bases between. Germline lookup yields CDR1 LGHDT and CDR2 YNNKEL (reference sequence). There are 12 residues in the CDR3.

There are a few counts of this clonotype. The gene calls are TRBV9 and TRBJ1-6, with 7 bases identical to TRBD1. The CDR3 has 16 residues. The germline CDR1 and CDR2 sequences are SGDLS and YYNGEE. J was trimmed by 7 bases and V by 3 bases; bases with no gene match: 10. The CDR3 region is CASSGNPQGVNSPLHF. The CDR3 coding sequence is TGTGCCAGCAGCGGTAATCCCCAGGGGGTAAATTCACCCCTCCACTTT.

The chain carries TRBV4-2 and TRBJ2-1, with D tentatively TRBD2 (6 bases). The CDR3 consists of 19 residues. Germline CDR1 and CDR2: LGHNA and YNFKEQ. The V gene lost 0 bases and the J gene lost 5 bases, with 23 bases spanning the gap. CDR3 in amino acids: CASSQDRLRRGTGDNEQFF. The CDR3 DNA is TGTGCCAGCAGCCAAGATAGGCTTCGACGCGGGACGGGCGACAATGAGCAGTTCTTC.

The chain recombines TRBV7-2 with TRBJ1-5; 8 bases map to TRBD1. The V gene's germline CDR1 is SGHTA and CDR2 FQGNSA. J was trimmed by 4 bases and V by 2 bases; bases with no gene match: 13. The CDR3 sequence is 18 residues long. CDR3 region: CASSLSVRGRLGNQPQHF. The CDR3 bases are TGTGCCAGCAGCTTATCAGTCAGGGGGCGGTTGGGGAATCAGCCCCAGCATTTT.

The rearrangement uses TRBV7-2 and TRBJ1-4; D might be TRBD1 (6 bases). Per the germline V gene, CDR1 is SGHTA and CDR2 is FQGNSA. V lost 6 bases and J 8 bases, leaving 10 bases between the germline ends. This CDR3 comprises 12 residues. The CDR3 region is CASSWGPEKLFF. CDR3 in DNA: TGTGCCAGCAGTTGGGGGCCGGAAAAACTGTTTTTT. Filled out from reference TRBV7-2 and TRBJ1-4, the complete variable domain reads GAGVSQSPSNKVTEKGKDVELRCDPISGHTALYWYRQSLGQGLEFLIYFQGNSAPDKSGLPSDRFSAERTGGSVSTLTIQRTQQEDSAVYLCASSWGPEKLFFGSGTQLSVL.

This clonotype was recorded a few times. An end of the junction does not agree with germline; a read error may underlie this. The chain carries TRBV7-7 and TRBJ2-7; the match to TRBD2 covers 7 bases. Per germline, CDR1 SSHAT and CDR2 FNYEAQ (reference sequence). This CDR3 is 14 amino acids long. CDR3 coding DNA: TGTGCTAGCAGCCTGGCGGGAGCGGCGAACGAGCAGTACTTC. Residues: CASSLAGAANEQYF.

The chain has TRBV4-2 and TRBJ2-5, with TRBD2 matching 9 bases. Unmatched junction bases numbered 11, after V lost 4 bases and J lost 5 bases. The germline gives CDR1 LGHNA, CDR2 YNFKEQ. The CDR3 is 16 amino acids. The DNA for the CDR3 is TGTGCCAGCAGCCCTGCGGGGGGGCCGGTGGTGGAGACCCAGTACTTC. Residues: CASSPAGGPVVETQYF.

This clonotype was seen more than once but under ten times. The V call is TRBV9, the J call TRBJ2-4, with 10 bases identical to TRBD1. J was trimmed by 8 bases and V by 0 bases; bases with no gene match: 5. Germline CDR1 is SGDLS and CDR2 is YYNGEE. The CDR3 runs 15 residues. CDR3 bases: TGTGCCAGCAGCGTAGGGACAGGGGGTGTTTACATTCAGTACTTC. It codes for CASSVGTGGVYIQYF.

This clonotype was counted only a few times. The rearrangement uses TRBV7-3 and TRBJ2-3, with D possibly matching TRBD2 (5 bases). V shed 5 bases and J shed 3 bases, with 9 bases lying between them. This CDR3 contains 13 residues. The germline gives CDR1 SGHTA, CDR2 FQGTGA. The CDR3: CASSTGITDTQYF. The CDR3 DNA reads as TGTGCCAGCAGCACCGGGATAACAGATACGCAGTATTTT.

The table lists this clonotype with many counts. This chain links TRBV7-9 with TRBJ1-4, with D unresolved. The CDR3 length is 15 residues. Trimming took 1 base from V and 0 from J, leaving 6 bases between them. CDR1 is SEHNR and CDR2 is FQNEAQ in the germline V gene (reference sequence). CDR3 sequence: CASSLVSATNEKLFF. The DNA for the CDR3 is TGTGCCAGCAGCTTAGTCTCAGCAACTAATGAAAAACTGTTTTTT.

This clonotype was detected a few times. The gene calls are TRBV7-9 and TRBJ1-5, with 7 bases lining up with TRBD1. Losses at the gene ends were 5 bases for V and 12 bases for J; bases not matched to a gene: 7. This CDR3 contains 12 residues. Germline V lookup: CDR1 SEHNR, CDR2 FQNEAQ (reference sequence). The CDR3 DNA reads as TGTGCCAGCAGCGAACAGACAGGGCGCCAGCATTTT. This sequence encodes CASSEQTGRQHF.